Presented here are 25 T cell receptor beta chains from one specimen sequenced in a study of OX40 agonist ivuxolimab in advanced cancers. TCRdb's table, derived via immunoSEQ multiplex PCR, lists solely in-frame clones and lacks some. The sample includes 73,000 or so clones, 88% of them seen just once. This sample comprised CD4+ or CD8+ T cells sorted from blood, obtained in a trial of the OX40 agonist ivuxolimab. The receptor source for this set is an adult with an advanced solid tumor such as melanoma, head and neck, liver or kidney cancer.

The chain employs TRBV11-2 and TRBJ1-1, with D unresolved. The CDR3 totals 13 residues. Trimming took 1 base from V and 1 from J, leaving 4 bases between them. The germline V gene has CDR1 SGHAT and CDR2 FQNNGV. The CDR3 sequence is CASSLAGNTEAFF. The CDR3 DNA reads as TGTGCCAGCAGCTTAGCAGGGAACACTGAAGCTTTCTTT.

CDR3 sequence (DNA): TGCGCCAGCAGCACAACGACAGGGGTGAACACTGAAGCTTTCTTT. Residues: CASSTTTGVNTEAFF. The J gene is TRBJ1-1, the V gene TRBV5-1, with 8 bases identical to TRBD1. The CDR3 consists of 15 residues. V shed 4 bases and J 0 bases; nucleotides not matched to a gene: 5. The V gene's germline CDR1 is SGHRS and CDR2 YFSETQ.

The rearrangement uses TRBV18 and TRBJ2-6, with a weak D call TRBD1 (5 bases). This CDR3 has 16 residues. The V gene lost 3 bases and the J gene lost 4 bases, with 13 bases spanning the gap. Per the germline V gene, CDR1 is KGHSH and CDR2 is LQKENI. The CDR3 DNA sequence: TGTGCCAGCTCACCCAAGTTAGGGGCGGGGGCCAACGTCCTGACTTTC. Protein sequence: CASSPKLGAGANVLTF.

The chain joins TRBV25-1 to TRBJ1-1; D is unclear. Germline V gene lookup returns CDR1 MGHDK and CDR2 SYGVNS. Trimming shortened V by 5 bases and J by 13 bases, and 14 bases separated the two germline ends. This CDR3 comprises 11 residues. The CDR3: CASSLGNLLFF. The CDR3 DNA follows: TGTGCCAGCAGTTTGGGCAATCTGCTTTTCTTT.

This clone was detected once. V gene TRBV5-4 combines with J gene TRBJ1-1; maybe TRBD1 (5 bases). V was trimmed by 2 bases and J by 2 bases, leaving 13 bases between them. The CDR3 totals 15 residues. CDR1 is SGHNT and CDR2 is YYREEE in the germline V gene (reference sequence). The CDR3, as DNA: TGTGCCAGCAGCTTTGGCGCAGGGCTTAACACTGAAGCTTTCTTT. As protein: CASSFGAGLNTEAFF. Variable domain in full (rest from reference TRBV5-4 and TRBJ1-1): ETGVTQSPTHLIKTRGQQVTLRCSSQSGHNTVSWYQQALGQGPQFIFQYYREEENGRGNFPPRFSGLQFPNYSSELNVNALELDDSALYLCASSFGAGLNTEAFFGQGTRLTVV.

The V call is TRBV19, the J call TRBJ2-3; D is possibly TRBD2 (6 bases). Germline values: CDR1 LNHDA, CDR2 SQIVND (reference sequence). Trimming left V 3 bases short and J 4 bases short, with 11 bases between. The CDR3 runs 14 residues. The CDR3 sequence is CASSMGGLPDTQYF. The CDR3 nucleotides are TGTGCCAGTAGTATGGGGGGTCTTCCAGATACGCAGTATTTT.

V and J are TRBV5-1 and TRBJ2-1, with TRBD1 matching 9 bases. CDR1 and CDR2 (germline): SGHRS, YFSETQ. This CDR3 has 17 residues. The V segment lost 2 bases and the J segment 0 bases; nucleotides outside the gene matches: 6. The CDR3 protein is CASSFRDRASSYNEQFF. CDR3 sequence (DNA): TGCGCCAGCAGCTTTCGGGACAGGGCAAGCTCCTACAATGAGCAGTTCTTC.

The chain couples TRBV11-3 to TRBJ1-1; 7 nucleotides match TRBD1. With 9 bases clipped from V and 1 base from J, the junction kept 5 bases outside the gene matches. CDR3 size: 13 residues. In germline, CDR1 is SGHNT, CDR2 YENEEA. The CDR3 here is CASQGDENTEAFF. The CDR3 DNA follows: TGTGCCAGTCAGGGGGATGAGAACACTGAAGCTTTCTTT.

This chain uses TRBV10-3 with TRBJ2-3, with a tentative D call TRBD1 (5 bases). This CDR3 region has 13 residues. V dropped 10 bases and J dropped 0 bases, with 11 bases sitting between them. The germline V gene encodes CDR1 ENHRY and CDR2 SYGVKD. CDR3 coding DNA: TGTGCCAATGCAGGGATTAGCACAGATACGCAGTATTTT. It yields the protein CANAGISTDTQYF.

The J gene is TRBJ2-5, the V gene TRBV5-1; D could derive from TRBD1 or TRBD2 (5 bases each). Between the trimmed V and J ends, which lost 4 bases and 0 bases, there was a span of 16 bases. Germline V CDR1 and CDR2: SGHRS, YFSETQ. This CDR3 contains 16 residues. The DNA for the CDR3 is TGCGCCAGCAGCCCCCCCTCCAGGGAGTACCAAGAGACCCAGTACTTC. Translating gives CASSPPSREYQETQYF. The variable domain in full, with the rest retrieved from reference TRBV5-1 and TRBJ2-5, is KAGVTQTPRYLIKTRGQQVTLSCSPISGHRSVSWYQQTPGQGLQFLFEYFSETQRNKGNFPGRFSGRQFSNSRSEMNVSTLELGDSALYLCASSPPSREYQETQYFGPGTRLLVL.

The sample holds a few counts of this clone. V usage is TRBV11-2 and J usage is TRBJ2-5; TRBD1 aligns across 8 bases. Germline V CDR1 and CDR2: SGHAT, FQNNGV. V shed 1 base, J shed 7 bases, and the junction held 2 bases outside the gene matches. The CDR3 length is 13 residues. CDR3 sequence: CASSLVQGGTQYF. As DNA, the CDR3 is TGTGCCAGCAGCTTAGTACAGGGGGGGACCCAGTACTTC.

The CDR3 sequence is CASSLYRVSYEQYF. The CDR3 region has the DNA TGTGCCAGCAGCTTATACAGGGTTTCGTACGAGCAGTACTTC. The chain recombines TRBV7-2 with TRBJ2-7, with a possible D match to TRBD1 (6 bases). The CDR3 runs to 14 residues. The V end lost 2 bases, the J end lost 4 bases, and 12 bases lay between the germline ends. The germline gives CDR1 SGHTA, CDR2 FQGNSA.

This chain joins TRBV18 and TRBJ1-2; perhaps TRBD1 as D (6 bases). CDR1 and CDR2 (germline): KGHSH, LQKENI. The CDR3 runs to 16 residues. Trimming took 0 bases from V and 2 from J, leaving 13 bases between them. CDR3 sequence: CASSPPSLGANYGYTF. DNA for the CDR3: TGTGCCAGCTCACCACCGAGTCTGGGGGCAAACTATGGCTACACCTTC.

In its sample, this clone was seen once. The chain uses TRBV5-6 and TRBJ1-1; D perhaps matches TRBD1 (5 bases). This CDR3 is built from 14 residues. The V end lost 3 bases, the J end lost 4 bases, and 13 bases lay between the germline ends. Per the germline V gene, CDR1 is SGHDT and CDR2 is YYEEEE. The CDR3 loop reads CASSWGGAGTEAFF. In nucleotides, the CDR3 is TGTGCCAGCAGCTGGGGAGGGGCGGGCACTGAAGCTTTCTTT.

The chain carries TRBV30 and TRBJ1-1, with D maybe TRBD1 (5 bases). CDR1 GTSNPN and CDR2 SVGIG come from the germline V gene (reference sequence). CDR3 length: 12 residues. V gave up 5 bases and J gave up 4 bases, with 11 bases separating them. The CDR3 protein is CAWETGGTEAFF. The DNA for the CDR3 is TGTGCCTGGGAAACCGGGGGCACTGAAGCTTTCTTT. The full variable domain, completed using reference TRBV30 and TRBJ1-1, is SQTIHQWPATLVQPVGSPLSLECTVEGTSNPNLYWYRQAAGRGLQLLFYSVGIGQISSEVPQNLSASRPQDRQFILSSKKLLLSDSGFYLCAWETGGTEAFFGQGTRLTVV.

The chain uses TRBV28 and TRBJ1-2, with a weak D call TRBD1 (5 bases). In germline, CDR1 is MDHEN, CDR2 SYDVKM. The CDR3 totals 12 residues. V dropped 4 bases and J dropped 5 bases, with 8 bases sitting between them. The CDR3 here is CASSSGSYGYTF. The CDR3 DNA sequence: TGTGCCAGCAGTTCAGGGTCGTATGGCTACACCTTC.

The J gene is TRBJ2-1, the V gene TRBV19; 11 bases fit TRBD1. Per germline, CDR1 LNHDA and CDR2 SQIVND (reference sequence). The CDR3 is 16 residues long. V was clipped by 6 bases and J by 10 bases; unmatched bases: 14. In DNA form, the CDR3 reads TGTGCCAGTAGCCCGAGAAGGACAGGGGGCTACGGCGAGCAGTTCTTC. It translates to CASSPRRTGGYGEQFF.

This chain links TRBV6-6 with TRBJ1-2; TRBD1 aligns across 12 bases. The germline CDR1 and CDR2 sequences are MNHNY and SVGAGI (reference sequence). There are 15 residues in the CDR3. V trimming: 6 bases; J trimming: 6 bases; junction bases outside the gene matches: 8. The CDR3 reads CASSPGTGGEDGYTF. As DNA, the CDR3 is TGTGCCAGCAGCCCGGGGACAGGGGGCGAAGATGGCTACACCTTC.

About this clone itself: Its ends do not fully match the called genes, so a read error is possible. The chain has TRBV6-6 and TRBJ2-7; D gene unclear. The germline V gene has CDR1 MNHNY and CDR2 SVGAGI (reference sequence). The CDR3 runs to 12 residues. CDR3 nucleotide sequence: TGTGCCATCAGTGATAGTACCTACGAGCAGTACTTC. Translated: CAISDSTYEQYF.

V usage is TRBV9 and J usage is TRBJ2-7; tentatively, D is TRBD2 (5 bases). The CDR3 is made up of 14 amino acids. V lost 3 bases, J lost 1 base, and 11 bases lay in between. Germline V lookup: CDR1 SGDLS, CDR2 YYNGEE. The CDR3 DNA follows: TGTGCCAGCAGCGGACGGCGGGTTTCCTACGAGCAGTACTTC. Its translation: CASSGRRVSYEQYF.

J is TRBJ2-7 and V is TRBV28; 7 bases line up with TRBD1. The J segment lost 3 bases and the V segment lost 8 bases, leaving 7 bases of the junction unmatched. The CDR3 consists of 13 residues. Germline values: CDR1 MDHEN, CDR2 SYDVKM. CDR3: CASSRDRGYEQYF. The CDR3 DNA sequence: TGTGCCAGCTCACGGGACAGAGGCTACGAGCAGTACTTC.

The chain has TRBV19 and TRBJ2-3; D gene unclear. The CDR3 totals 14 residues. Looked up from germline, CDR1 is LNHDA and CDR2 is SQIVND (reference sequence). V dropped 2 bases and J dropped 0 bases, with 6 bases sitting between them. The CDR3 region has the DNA TGTGCCAGTAGTATATCCGGGAGCACAGATACGCAGTATTTT. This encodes CASSISGSTDTQYF.

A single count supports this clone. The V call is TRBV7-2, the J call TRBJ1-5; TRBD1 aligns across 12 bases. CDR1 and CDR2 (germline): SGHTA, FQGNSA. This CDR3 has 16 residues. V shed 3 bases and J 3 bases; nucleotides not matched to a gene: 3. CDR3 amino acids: CASSFRDRGLNQPQHF. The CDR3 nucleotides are TGTGCCAGCAGCTTCCGGGACAGGGGGCTCAATCAGCCCCAGCATTTT.

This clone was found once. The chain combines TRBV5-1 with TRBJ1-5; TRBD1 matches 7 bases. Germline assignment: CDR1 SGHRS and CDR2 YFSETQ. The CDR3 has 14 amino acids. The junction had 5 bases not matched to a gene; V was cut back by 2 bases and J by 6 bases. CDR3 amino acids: CASSFTGVGQPQHF. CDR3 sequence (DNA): TGCGCCAGCAGCTTTACAGGGGTGGGTCAGCCCCAGCATTTT.

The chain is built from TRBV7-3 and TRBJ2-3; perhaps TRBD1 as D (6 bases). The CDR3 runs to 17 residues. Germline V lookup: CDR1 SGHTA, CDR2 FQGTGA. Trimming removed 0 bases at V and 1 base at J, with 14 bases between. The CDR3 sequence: CASSLTLAGAGTDTQYF. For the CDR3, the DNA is TGTGCCAGCAGCTTAACGCTCGCAGGGGCAGGCACAGATACGCAGTATTTT.